This T cell receptor beta chain came from a study of shared clonotypes between healthy human individuals (dated by TCRdb to the early 2020s). A note on the overall study: A few men and a couple of women, aged 18 to 49 years, made up the cohort. Blood TCR repertoires of about 5 healthy adults were deeply sequenced to estimate repertoire size and the extent of clonotype sharing between individuals. For each donor, CD4 naive and CD4 memory were each run on three plates, CD8 naive on two plates, and CD8 memory on one plate. To increase sequencing depth and limit assay-specific biases, different laboratories used diverse techniques to prepare libraries and sequence TCR repertoires. Each donor's leukapheresis produced roughly between roughly 0.85 and 10 billion PBMCs.

On this clone: Its antigen target is currently unknown. The record has no base qualities; no much larger clone is one base away. Other nucleotide sequences from this sample produce the same CDR3.

The donors were healthy, HIV-negative adults with no recently reported acute infections or vaccinations. Only Caucasian adults living in Nashville, Tennessee, USA were represented among the donors. Magnetic negative selection was used to enrich CD4+ T cells, after which naive cells were positively selected on CD45RA and the negative fraction became the memory subset. After blood collection by leukapheresis, PBMCs were isolated using Ficoll-Histopaque density gradient centrifugation and then cryopreserved in the vapor phase of liquid nitrogen. Purity and quantity of every magnetically sorted T cell population were checked by analytical flow cytometry. From each sorted fraction, genomic DNA was isolated and quantified by UV absorbance on a Nanodrop 2000c. Study-wide conclusions, independent of this receptor: Larger estimated clonotype richness was generally found for naive subsets than for memory subsets. Clonotypes shared by all four sorted-subset donors showed higher generation probabilities than non-shared clonotypes. Sampling was restricted to blood, and TCR repertoires in tissue are likely to differ from TCR repertoires in blood. Pairwise subsampling led to the expectation that sequencing depth would affect the degree of clonotype sharing among donors. When four donors were compared, the shared fraction of clonotypes was about 5.4% for naive CD4, less than 4% for naive CD8, 2.3% for memory CD4, and 0.3% to 0.5% for memory CD8. Incomplete sequencing was indicated by rarefaction of sorted-subset datasets, despite the large sequencing depth. The genetic and exposure-history diversity represented was limited by the small number of donors.

Using the deep immunoSEQ assay, TCR CDR3 regions were amplified from genomic DNA by multiplex PCR. Genomic DNA extracted from each cell subset was distributed evenly over all wells of several immunoSEQ 96-well plates, and each plate served as one replicate. For sorted subsets, approximately 190 ng of genomic DNA, equivalent to some 33,000 T cell genomes, went into each replicate PCR. Purified libraries were measured with a Qubit 3.0 fluorometer, size-checked on a Bioanalyzer 2100, and measured again with the KAPA Library Quantification kit. Every immunoSEQ 96-well plate was sequenced on a dedicated single-read 150-cycle Illumina NextSeq 550 flow cell. In the authors' own workflow: Because the immunoSEQ output included only junctional sequences and no quality scores, the filtering could not be the same as the filtering used for full-length reads. To assign V/J genes and CDR3, sequences were annotated against IMGT germline references using PyIR, a Python wrapper for IgBLAST v1.9. Any read was removed if the V/J assignment was weak (E-value above 1e-6), the CDR3 was missing, or the read contained stop codons, out-of-frame junctions, or ambiguous translated residues. V3J clonotypes were defined as sequences sharing the same inferred V gene, J gene, and CDR3 amino acid sequence. To compute the percentage overlap between repertoires, the number of shared unique clonotypes was divided by the size of the smaller repertoire. Richness of each repertoire was evaluated using RTK rarefaction, the Chao1 estimator, and Recon v2.1 estimates of unobserved clonotypes. Generation probabilities were computed with OLGA for all TCRbeta clonotypes obtained by the gDNA method from several donors. TCRdb obtained this table from immuneACCESS and retained in-frame rearrangements with V and J assigned. These tables miss some clones; where compared with another copy, unresolved V genes account for less than half of the shortfall, and the remainder is unexplained. V and J calls plus clone size are reproduced from that table; the DNA served to infer D and trimming. Across this sample there are about 700,000 clones, with around 72% seen only once. Less than 2% of the sample belongs to the ten largest clones.

CDR1 and CDR2, per the germline V gene, are SGHRS and YFSETQ. From the cysteine through the phenylalanine, the CDR3 covers 15 amino acids. Of all the DNA, just the CDR3 is kept, 45 bases in frame from base 1. V and J are truncated by 0 bases and 4 bases respectively, leaving an intervening sequence of 11 bases. This receptor was obtained from a woman aged 30 to 39 in good health. The chain is made from TRBV5-1 and TRBJ2-1; the D gene remains uncertain. The sequencing input was memory CD4+ T cells sorted from blood. According to the study, the label for this sample's cell subset or site signals: CD45RA-negative fraction. The base sequence is TGCGCCAGCAGCTTGGACACCCCCGGGTACAATGAGCAGTTCTTC. The encoded protein is CASSLDTPGYNEQFF.